This T cell receptor (beta chain) derives from a study of T cell changes during pregnancy in multiple sclerosis. J was trimmed by 6 bases and V by 2 bases; bases with no gene match: 10. Germline assignment: CDR1 LNHNV and CDR2 YYDKDF (reference sequence). The CDR3 spans 16 residues. Profiling relied on immunoSEQ multiplex PCR, and the TCRdb table lists in-frame clones only, not all of them. The sample has roughly 42,000 clones, around nine tenths seen once. The chain recombines TRBV15 with TRBJ1-5; 7 bases align to TRBD1. The sequenced sample was CD4+ T cells from peripheral blood mononuclear cells, obtained in the first trimester of pregnancy. The receptor comes from a female donor with multiple sclerosis, enrolled in a pregnancy study. The CDR3 DNA reads TGTGCCACCAGCAGACCGCACGGAAGGGGGCCTCAGCCCCAGCATTTT. It is translated as CATSRPHGRGPQPQHF.